The 19 T cell receptor beta chains reported below all come from one sample, sequenced in a study of beta chain features in type 1 diabetes. Since all of the isolated RNA was reverse transcribed, expressed TCRB transcripts were what got sequenced. Sequencing used immunoSEQ multiplex PCR; TCRdb keeps in-frame clones, though not all of them. The profile shows a few hundred thousand clones, about 14% of them singletons. The sample was naive CD4+ T cells from blood. These receptor sequences come from a man younger than 45 in good health.

This chain connects TRBV4-3 to TRBJ2-5, with D maybe TRBD2 (5 bases). This CDR3 spans 15 amino acids. Trimming pared 0 bases from V and 5 bases from J, leaving 13 bases between. CDR1 is LGHNA and CDR2 is YSLEER in the germline V gene. The CDR3, as DNA: TGCGCCAGCAGCCAAGATCCGGGAATCGTGGAGACCCAGTACTTC. Translated: CASSQDPGIVETQYF.

The chain links TRBV4-3 to TRBJ2-3, with 13 positions matching TRBD2. The ends lost 3 bases at V and 6 bases at J; junction bases unmatched: 3. This CDR3 region has 15 residues. The germline gives CDR1 LGHNA, CDR2 YSLEER. CDR3 coding DNA: TGCGCCAGCAGCCAGACTAGCGGGAGGATGGATACGCAGTATTTT. Translating it yields CASSQTSGRMDTQYF.

A note on this clone: The sample has other DNA sequences that encode this CDR3 too. The rearrangement links TRBV7-9 to TRBJ1-5; no firm D call. Germline V gives CDR1 SEHNR, CDR2 FQNEAQ (reference sequence). This CDR3 comprises 12 residues. Trimming shortened V by 3 bases and J by 4 bases, and 4 bases separated the two germline ends. The CDR3 DNA sequence: TGTGCCAGCAGCTTGGGAAATCAGCCCCAGCATTTT. This gives the protein CASSLGNQPQHF.

The chain carries TRBV29-1 and TRBJ2-7; D might be TRBD1 (6 bases). The CDR3 contains 14 residues. Germline-derived CDR1 and CDR2 are SQVTM and ANQGSEA. V lost 1 base and J 3 bases, leaving 13 bases between the germline ends. The CDR3 coding sequence is TGCAGCGTTGAAGTGGGGGCCACTGTCTACGAGCAGTACTTC. As protein: CSVEVGATVYEQYF.

The V and J genes are TRBV7-2 and TRBJ2-1; 8 positions match TRBD2. The trim removed 5 bases at V and 3 bases at J, leaving 12 bases unmatched. Germline V gene sequence: CDR1 SGHTA, CDR2 FQGNSA. The CDR3 extends over 17 amino acids. CDR3 in amino acids: CASSPPGLAHYYNEQFF. CDR3 coding DNA: TGTGCCAGCAGCCCCCCAGGACTAGCTCATTACTACAATGAGCAGTTCTTC.

V usage is TRBV6-6 and J usage is TRBJ2-1; D perhaps matches TRBD1 (6 bases). This CDR3 comprises 15 residues. Trimming removed 5 bases from V and 10 bases from J, with 21 bases in between. CDR1 is MNHNY and CDR2 is SVGAGI in the germline V gene (reference sequence). The CDR3 DNA is TGTGCCAGCAGTCGGTCGGGACAAGGTACAATGGAGCAGTTCTTC. It translates to CASSRSGQGTMEQFF.

The table lists this clone with a few counts. V and J are TRBV7-2 and TRBJ2-5; D remains unclear. The CDR3 runs to 14 residues. The germline V and J ends were trimmed by 1 base and 4 bases, with 10 bases remaining between them. Germline V gene lookup returns CDR1 SGHTA and CDR2 FQGNSA. The CDR3, as DNA: TGTGCCAGCAGCTTAGGATTAGATGGAGAGACCCAGTACTTC. It translates to CASSLGLDGETQYF.

This clone was seen more than once but under ten times. The rearrangement links TRBV18 to TRBJ2-7, with D perhaps given as TRBD1 or TRBD2 (5 bases each). The germline V gene encodes CDR1 KGHSH and CDR2 LQKENI. Trimming left V 1 base short and J 3 bases short, with 13 bases between. CDR3 length equals 15 residues. This CDR3 reads CASSPLGEPLYEQYF. For the CDR3, the DNA is TGTGCCAGCTCACCACTGGGGGAACCCCTCTACGAGCAGTACTTC.

The V and J genes are TRBV4-2 and TRBJ2-6; 7 bases match TRBD2. Per germline, CDR1 LGHNA and CDR2 YNFKEQ. This CDR3 has 14 residues. Germline trimming cut 9 bases from V and 10 bases from J; bases unmatched to any gene: 12. Written as DNA, the CDR3 is TGTGCCAGACCCCCCTCCGGGGGGTTTAACGTCCTGACTTTC. Translation gives CARPPSGGFNVLTF.

This chain connects TRBV7-9 to TRBJ2-7; weak D call: TRBD2 (6 bases). The germline CDR1 and CDR2 sequences are SEHNR and FQNEAQ (reference sequence). Trimming took 11 bases from V and 6 from J, leaving 23 bases between them. This CDR3 has 14 residues. CDR3: CAAQADEGGGEQYV. CDR3 sequence (DNA): TGTGCCGCACAGGCCGACGAGGGAGGCGGCGAGCAGTACGTC.

The chain employs TRBV7-9 and TRBJ2-5; 10 positions agree with TRBD2. With 2 bases clipped from V and 3 bases from J, the junction kept 3 bases outside the gene matches. The length of the CDR3 is 15 residues. CDR1 and CDR2 (germline): SEHNR, FQNEAQ (reference sequence). Here the CDR3 reads CASSLWLAGEETQYF. CDR3 nucleotide sequence: TGTGCCAGCAGCTTATGGCTAGCGGGAGAAGAGACCCAGTACTTC. The full variable domain, with the rest looked up from reference TRBV7-9 and TRBJ2-5, is DTGVSQNPRHKITKRGQNVTFRCDPISEHNRLYWYRQTLGQGPEFLTYFQNEAQLEKSRLLSDRFSAERPKGSFSTLEIQRTEQGDSAMYLCASSLWLAGEETQYFGPGTRLLVL.

This chain links TRBV29-1 with TRBJ2-4, with a weak D call TRBD1 (5 bases). The length of the CDR3 is 15 residues. Trimming removed 2 bases at V and 3 bases at J, with 14 bases between. Looked up from germline, CDR1 is SQVTM and CDR2 is ANQGSEA. This CDR3 reads CSVELRVLGKNIQYF. DNA for the CDR3: TGCAGCGTTGAACTCAGGGTTCTGGGCAAAAACATTCAGTACTTC.

This clone was detected a few times. The V and J genes are TRBV6-5 and TRBJ1-1; D is possibly TRBD1 (5 bases). The CDR3 consists of 13 residues. Germline CDR1 and CDR2: MNHEY and SVGAGI. V shed 5 bases and J shed 5 bases, with 12 bases lying between them. In nucleotides, the CDR3 is TGTGCCAGCAGTCACCCCGGGGGTACTGAAGCTTTCTTT. Translated, it gives CASSHPGGTEAFF.

This clone was counted only a few times. The chain employs TRBV7-2 and TRBJ2-6; D is ambiguous. Germline assignment: CDR1 SGHTA and CDR2 FQGNSA. The CDR3 is 14 residues long. Trimming removed 5 bases at V and 0 bases at J, with 5 bases between. The CDR3, as DNA: TGTGCCAGCAGCCCCCGCTCTGGGGCCAACGTCCTGACTTTC. Translation gives CASSPRSGANVLTF.

There are a few counts of this clone. V usage is TRBV29-1 and J usage is TRBJ2-7; TRBD1 is a possible D gene (7 bases). The V and J ends lost 1 base and 2 bases respectively, with 12 bases between them. Germline V gene data show CDR1 as SQVTM and CDR2 as ANQGSEA. The CDR3 is 14 amino acids. DNA of the CDR3: TGCAGCGTTGAAGCGGCAGGGGGGCCCTACGAGCAGTACGTC. Its protein is CSVEAAGGPYEQYV.

V gene TRBV7-2 combines with J gene TRBJ2-1; TRBD1 aligns across 7 bases. The CDR3 has 15 residues. V lost 2 bases and J lost 6; bases outside the gene matches: 7. Germline V gene data show CDR1 as SGHTA and CDR2 as FQGNSA. The CDR3 nucleotides read TGTGCCAGCAGCTTAAACAGGGGTCGGAGCAATGAGCAGTTCTTC. The encoded protein is CASSLNRGRSNEQFF.

The chain has TRBV30 and TRBJ1-5; the D is unclear. The V end lost 1 base, the J end lost 5 bases, and 12 bases lay between the germline ends. The CDR3 extends over 14 amino acids. Per the germline V gene, CDR1 is GTSNPN and CDR2 is SVGIG (reference sequence). This chain's CDR3 is CAWSGNSFHQPQHF. CDR3 DNA sequence: TGTGCCTGGAGTGGAAACAGCTTCCATCAGCCCCAGCATTTT.

V is TRBV9 and J is TRBJ2-2; the D gene could be TRBD1 or TRBD2 (6 bases each). Germline CDR1 is SGDLS and CDR2 is YYNGEE. V lost 1 base, J lost 5 bases, and 15 bases lay in between. The CDR3 covers 16 residues. The CDR3 DNA sequence: TGTGCCAGCAGCGTATTAAGCCAGGGGAGGACCGGGGAGCTGTTTTTT. It encodes CASSVLSQGRTGELFF.

This clone was detected ten times or more. The rearrangement links TRBV4-3 to TRBJ2-7; D may be TRBD2 (5 bases). Deletions cut 0 bases from V and 2 bases from J, with 11 bases between. Per the germline V gene, CDR1 is LGHNA and CDR2 is YSLEER. The CDR3 sequence is 15 residues long. In nucleotides, the CDR3 is TGCGCCAGCAGCCAAGATAGCGACGGGCCCTACGAGCAGTACTTC. Translating gives CASSQDSDGPYEQYF.